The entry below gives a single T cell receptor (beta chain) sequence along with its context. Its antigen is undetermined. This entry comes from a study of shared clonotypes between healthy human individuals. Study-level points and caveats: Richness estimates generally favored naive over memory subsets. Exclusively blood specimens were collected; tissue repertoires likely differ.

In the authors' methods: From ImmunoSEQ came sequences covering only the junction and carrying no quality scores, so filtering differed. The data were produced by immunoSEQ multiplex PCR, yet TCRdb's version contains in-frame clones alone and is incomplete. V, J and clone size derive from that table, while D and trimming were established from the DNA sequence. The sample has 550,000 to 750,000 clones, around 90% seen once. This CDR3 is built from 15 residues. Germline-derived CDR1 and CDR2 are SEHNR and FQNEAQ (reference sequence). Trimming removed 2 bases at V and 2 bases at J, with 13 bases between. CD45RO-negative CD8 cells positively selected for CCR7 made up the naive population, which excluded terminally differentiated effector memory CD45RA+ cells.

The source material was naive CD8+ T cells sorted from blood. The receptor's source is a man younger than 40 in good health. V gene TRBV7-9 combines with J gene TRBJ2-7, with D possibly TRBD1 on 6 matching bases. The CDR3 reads CASSLIRGIAYEQYF. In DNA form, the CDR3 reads TGTGCCAGCAGCTTAATTAGGGGGATCGCCTACGAGCAGTACTTC.